Presented here are 27 T cell receptor beta chains from one specimen sequenced in a study of shared clonotypes between healthy human individuals. Clones were read by immunoSEQ multiplex PCR, and TCRdb kept only the in-frame ones, dropping some. The table records approximately 1.5 million clones, 95% to 99% of them present only once. The specimen was naive CD4+ T cells sorted from blood. As to subset: CD45RA+ positively selected. The receptors here all came from a man in his thirties or forties in good health.

The chain has TRBV28 and TRBJ1-5; 9 positions agree with TRBD1. The CDR3 totals 15 residues. The V segment lost 5 bases and the J segment 7 bases; nucleotides outside the gene matches: 9. Germline V lookup: CDR1 MDHEN, CDR2 SYDVKM. The CDR3 sequence: CASSRVRTGVQPQHF. The CDR3, as DNA: TGTGCCAGCAGTCGAGTCAGGACAGGGGTCCAGCCCCAGCATTTT.

The V call is TRBV18, the J call TRBJ1-2; 7 bases are shared with TRBD1. The V gene end was trimmed by 1 base and the J gene end by 6 bases; junction bases not matched to a gene: 5. The CDR3 runs to 14 residues. CDR1 KGHSH and CDR2 LQKENI come from the germline V gene. The CDR3 is CASSPQGQLNGYTF. In DNA form, the CDR3 reads TGTGCCAGCTCACCACAGGGACAGCTAAATGGCTACACCTTC. Filled out from reference TRBV18 and TRBJ1-2, the complete variable domain reads NAGVMQNPRHLVRRRGQEARLRCSPMKGHSHVYWYRQLPEEGLKFMVYLQKENIIDESGMPKERFSAEFPKEGPSILRIQQVVRGDSAAYFCASSPQGQLNGYTFGSGTRLTVV.

This chain links TRBV19 with TRBJ1-2; no firm D call. CDR3 size: 16 residues. With 6 bases removed from V and 0 bases from J, the gap between germline ends came to 17 bases. Germline V gene data show CDR1 as LNHDA and CDR2 as SQIVND (reference sequence). The CDR3 here is CASRSSGSSSNYGYTF. The DNA for the CDR3 is TGTGCCAGTAGGTCTTCTGGCTCTTCGTCTAACTATGGCTACACCTTC.

The chain joins TRBV6-1 to TRBJ1-2, with 7 positions matching TRBD1. The CDR3 runs 13 residues. The germline CDR1 and CDR2 sequences are MNHNS and SASEGT. V lost 10 bases, J lost 5 bases, and 10 bases stayed unmatched. The DNA for the CDR3 is TGTGCCACCGAGAGAGGGGGCGGTTATGGCTACACCTTC. Its protein is CATERGGGYGYTF.

This rearrangement joins TRBV5-4 to TRBJ1-1; the D is unclear. V was pared by 2 bases and J by 0 bases, with 8 bases between. The CDR3 has 14 amino acids. The germline V gene encodes CDR1 SGHNT and CDR2 YYREEE (reference sequence). The CDR3 spells CASSFGLLNTEAFF. In DNA form, the CDR3 reads TGTGCCAGCAGCTTCGGGCTTTTGAACACTGAAGCTTTCTTT.

V gene TRBV7-9 combines with J gene TRBJ2-1; TRBD1 might be the D (6 bases). V lost 1 base, J lost 4 bases, and 8 bases lay in between. The CDR3 spans 14 residues. The germline CDR1 and CDR2 sequences are SEHNR and FQNEAQ (reference sequence). For the CDR3, the DNA is TGTGCCAGCAGCTTAGACGGACAGTACAATGAGCAGTTCTTC. Amino acids: CASSLDGQYNEQFF.

This chain links TRBV7-3 with TRBJ2-1, with D maybe TRBD1 (6 bases). V lost 4 bases to trimming and J lost 2 bases, with 6 bases between them. Germline V gene data show CDR1 as SGHTA and CDR2 as FQGTGA. This CDR3 is 13 amino acids long. CDR3 DNA sequence: TGTGCCAGCAGCTCAGGGGCCTACAATGAGCAGTTCTTC. Protein sequence: CASSSGAYNEQFF.

This clone has only one observation. The sample has other DNA sequences that encode this CDR3 too. The V and J genes are TRBV18 and TRBJ1-1; D call uncertain. V lost 1 base and J 0 bases, leaving 3 bases between the germline ends. CDR1 is KGHSH, CDR2 LQKENI, per germline. The CDR3 is 13 residues long. CDR3 nucleotides: TGTGCCAGCTCACCACAAGTGAACACTGAAGCTTTCTTT. It translates to CASSPQVNTEAFF.

The chain couples TRBV28 to TRBJ1-5; 7 nucleotides align to TRBD1. The V gene end was trimmed by 4 bases and the J gene end by 8 bases; junction bases not matched to a gene: 11. Germline V gene sequence: CDR1 MDHEN, CDR2 SYDVKM. The CDR3 consists of 15 residues. CDR3 sequence reads: CASSSGRGKIEPQHF. The CDR3 DNA reads as TGTGCCAGCAGTTCTGGCAGGGGGAAGATAGAGCCCCAGCATTTT.

The chain joins TRBV20-1 to TRBJ1-4; possible D gene TRBD1, 5 bases. The CDR3 contains 11 residues. Germline V gene lookup returns CDR1 DFQATT and CDR2 SNEGSKA (reference sequence). V was cut by 4 bases and J by 13 bases, with 13 bases left in between. The CDR3 nucleotides are TGCAGTGCTACCGGGACCCGGGCACTGTTTTTT. It yields the protein CSATGTRALFF.

The chain carries TRBV11-2 and TRBJ1-2, with 7 positions matching TRBD1. V dropped 1 base and J dropped 3; count of bases not matched to a gene: 8. CDR3 length: 16 residues. Looked up from germline, CDR1 is SGHAT and CDR2 is FQNNGV. The CDR3 here is CASSLGTGTAYYGYTF. For the CDR3, the DNA is TGTGCCAGCAGCTTAGGTACCGGGACAGCCTACTATGGCTACACCTTC.

The chain joins TRBV29-1 to TRBJ2-3; no clear D gene. Trimming left V 5 bases short and J 2 bases short, with 11 bases between. This CDR3 is 13 amino acids long. CDR1 SQVTM and CDR2 ANQGSEA come from the germline V gene. For the CDR3, the DNA is TGCAGCGTTCAGGTCGACTCCACAGATACGCAGTATTTT. This gives the protein CSVQVDSTDTQYF.

The J gene is TRBJ1-5, the V gene TRBV27; D is possibly TRBD1 (6 bases). V was shortened by 8 bases and J by 6 bases, with 20 bases between the two germline ends. Germline values: CDR1 MNHEY, CDR2 SMNVEV (reference sequence). This CDR3 is built from 15 residues. The CDR3 reads CASARRGPSFQPQHF. Here the CDR3 DNA reads TGTGCCAGCGCCCGACGGGGGCCATCGTTTCAGCCCCAGCATTTT.

The V gene is TRBV5-1, the J gene TRBJ1-4; D remains unclear. V lost 0 bases and J lost 1, with 13 bases in between. The germline V gene encodes CDR1 SGHRS and CDR2 YFSETQ. CDR3 length: 17 amino acids. The CDR3 here is CASSLEDWALTNEKLFF. The CDR3 DNA reads as TGCGCCAGCAGCTTGGAAGATTGGGCTCTAACTAATGAAAAACTGTTTTTT.

This chain links TRBV11-2 with TRBJ1-2, with no clear D. Germline lookup yields CDR1 SGHAT and CDR2 FQNNGV. CDR3 length: 12 amino acids. The V and J ends lost 5 bases and 8 bases respectively, with 12 bases between them. Here the CDR3 DNA reads TGTGCCAGCAGCCCAGCCCGTGGGGGCTACACCTTC. Its protein is CASSPARGGYTF.

CDR3 loop: CASSPWTSEYNEQFF. DNA for the CDR3: TGTGCCAGCAGCCCCTGGACTAGCGAATACAATGAGCAGTTCTTC. The chain has TRBV7-9 and TRBJ2-1; 9 bases align to TRBD2. Germline-derived CDR1 and CDR2 are SEHNR and FQNEAQ (reference sequence). The CDR3 covers 15 residues. With V trimmed by 5 bases and J by 4 bases, 6 bases remained unmatched.

The chain is built from TRBV5-1 and TRBJ2-1; D not resolved. The germline V and J ends were trimmed by 0 bases and 7 bases, with 8 bases remaining between them. CDR3 size: 13 residues. CDR1 is SGHRS, CDR2 YFSETQ, per germline. CDR3 sequence reads: CASSLGVGNEQFF. CDR3 DNA sequence: TGCGCCAGCAGCTTGGGAGTGGGGAATGAGCAGTTCTTC.

The chain links TRBV10-3 to TRBJ2-3, with TRBD2 as a possible D gene (6 bases). The V end was cut by 4 bases, the J end by 4 bases, with 18 bases between. This CDR3 region has 16 residues. CDR1 is ENHRY, CDR2 SYGVKD, per germline. The CDR3 loop is CAISGAGGIVSDTQYF. Written as DNA, the CDR3 is TGTGCCATCAGTGGAGCGGGCGGGATCGTCTCAGATACGCAGTATTTT.

This chain uses TRBV10-2 with TRBJ2-1; D is possibly TRBD1 (5 bases). V lost 0 bases and J lost 4, with 7 bases in between. Germline CDR1 and CDR2: WSHSY and SAAADI. The CDR3 length is 14 residues. The CDR3 reads CASSESYRYNEQFF. The CDR3 DNA is TGCGCCAGCAGTGAGTCGTACAGGTACAATGAGCAGTTCTTC.

V is TRBV11-2 and J is TRBJ2-3; perhaps TRBD2 as D (6 bases). V shed 4 bases and J shed 5 bases, with 16 bases lying between them. In germline, CDR1 is SGHAT, CDR2 FQNNGV. The CDR3 extends over 15 amino acids. The CDR3 DNA sequence: TGTGCCAGCAGCTCCACACAAGTCGGGAGAGATACGCAGTATTTT. Its translation: CASSSTQVGRDTQYF.

The J gene is TRBJ1-2, the V gene TRBV6-6; D gene unclear. Trimming removed 5 bases from V and 4 bases from J, with 14 bases in between. The CDR3 sequence is 14 residues long. Germline V gene sequence: CDR1 MNHNY, CDR2 SVGAGI (reference sequence). In DNA form, the CDR3 reads TGTGCCAGCAGTAGTCCCCCAGTGCTCTATGGCTACACCTTC. Translating gives CASSSPPVLYGYTF.

The CDR3 sequence is CASSGDHLGELFF. The CDR3 DNA is TGTGCCAGCAGCGGGGACCACTTGGGGGAGCTGTTTTTT. The rearrangement uses TRBV7-9 and TRBJ2-2; tentatively, D is TRBD1 or TRBD2 (5 bases each). There are 13 residues in the CDR3. Germline CDR1 and CDR2: SEHNR and FQNEAQ (reference sequence). Between the trimmed V and J ends, which lost 5 bases and 8 bases, there was a span of 12 bases.

This clone was recorded once. The chain couples TRBV28 to TRBJ1-1; D ambiguous. CDR1 and CDR2 from the germline V gene are MDHEN and SYDVKM. This CDR3 region has 14 residues. V gave up 2 bases and J gave up 3 bases, with 10 bases separating them. The CDR3 DNA follows: TGTGCCAGCAGTTTAAACAGATGGGACACTGAAGCTTTCTTT. Its translation is CASSLNRWDTEAFF.

The chain employs TRBV5-4 and TRBJ2-2, with TRBD2 matching 7 bases. CDR1 and CDR2 (germline): SGHNT, YYREEE (reference sequence). The CDR3 has 15 amino acids. J was trimmed by 7 bases and V by 5 bases; bases with no gene match: 11. The CDR3 DNA reads as TGTGCCAGCAGGCCCCAGGTTGCGGGAGACGGGGAGCTGTTTTTT. Translating it yields CASRPQVAGDGELFF.

The V and J genes are TRBV7-9 and TRBJ2-7; weak D call: TRBD1 (5 bases). Germline CDR1 SEHNR, CDR2 FQNEAQ (reference sequence). CDR3 length: 16 amino acids. V lost 3 bases to trimming and J lost 5 bases, with 20 bases between them. Here the CDR3 reads CASSFKRGHGWNEQYF. The CDR3 bases are TGTGCCAGCAGCTTCAAAAGGGGCCACGGATGGAACGAGCAGTACTTC.

To note about this clone: The same CDR3 also results from other DNA sequences found in this sample. The V gene is TRBV11-3, the J gene TRBJ2-7; D is unresolved. This CDR3 region has 12 residues. The germline gives CDR1 SGHNT, CDR2 YENEEA. Trimming removed 5 bases from V and 3 bases from J, with 8 bases in between. The CDR3 loop is CASSPDGYEQYF. For the CDR3, the DNA is TGTGCCAGCAGCCCGGACGGCTACGAGCAGTACTTC.

The V and J genes are TRBV5-1 and TRBJ1-2; D might be TRBD1 (5 bases). CDR3 length: 14 residues. With 4 bases removed from V and 0 bases from J, the gap between germline ends came to 10 bases. Germline CDR1 reads SGHRS; CDR2 reads YFSETQ. In DNA form, the CDR3 reads TGCGCCAGCAGCCGGGGCAGAGCTAACTATGGCTACACCTTC. It codes for CASSRGRANYGYTF.